The 27 T cell receptor beta chains given below trace back to one sample, sequenced in a study of molecular identifiers for immune sequencing clone quantification. Using its own MiXCR run on the PCR reads, TCRdb lists one record per CDR3 protein. The repertoire holds hundreds of thousands of distinct CDR3 sequences, with nearly 20% as singletons. Sequencing was carried out using naive CD8+ T cells from blood, with Jurkat cell RNA spiked in. Subset here: FACS-sorted CD8+CD4-CCR7+CD45RA+ naive T cells. The receptors stem from a human donor in good health. Some libraries in this study had Jurkat cell RNA spiked in.

This clonotype was counted only a few times. The V call is TRBV30, the J call TRBJ2-3, with TRBD1 identical over 7 bases. This CDR3 comprises 12 residues. Unmatched junction bases numbered 7, after V lost 2 bases and J lost 11 bases. CDR1 is GTSNPN, CDR2 SVGIG, per germline (reference sequence). This chain's CDR3 is CAWSRQGDRQYF. The CDR3 DNA reads TGTGCCTGGAGTCGTCAGGGGGACAGGCAGTATTTT.

This clonotype was seen many times. The chain couples TRBV20-1 to TRBJ2-3; 8 bases fit TRBD2. Germline V lookup: CDR1 DFQATT, CDR2 SNEGSKA (reference sequence). The junction had 3 bases not matched to a gene; V was cut back by 7 bases and J by 0 bases. This CDR3 has 13 amino acids. In DNA form, the CDR3 reads TGCAGTGGGGCTAGCGGGAGCACAGATACGCAGTATTTT. Translated: CSGASGSTDTQYF.

This clonotype was recorded at least ten times. This sequence joins TRBV27 and TRBJ1-1; the match to TRBD1 covers 11 bases. The CDR3 length is 16 residues. Germline CDR1 and CDR2: MNHEY and SMNVEV (reference sequence). The ends lost 2 bases at V and 4 bases at J; junction bases unmatched: 6. The CDR3 protein is CASSLGDRGLGTEAFF. CDR3 nucleotides: TGTGCCAGCAGTTTAGGGGACAGGGGGTTAGGCACTGAAGCTTTCTTT.

This clonotype was counted at least ten times. J is TRBJ2-3 and V is TRBV5-6; either TRBD1 or TRBD2 may supply D (5 bases each). V gave up 4 bases and J gave up 0 bases, with 24 bases separating them. Germline values: CDR1 SGHDT, CDR2 YYEEEE. This CDR3 region has 19 residues. DNA of the CDR3: TGTGCCAGCAGCGGGCCTACAGGAGGCCCCGCTTCTAGCACAGATACGCAGTATTTT. This gives the protein CASSGPTGGPASSTDTQYF.

Many counts were recorded for this clonotype. This rearrangement joins TRBV2 to TRBJ2-7; possibly TRBD1 for D (5 bases). Germline CDR1 reads SNHLY; CDR2 reads FYNNEI. Deletions cut 2 bases from V and 6 bases from J, with 17 bases between. The CDR3 consists of 15 residues. This chain's CDR3 is CASSERQGTFFEQYF. The CDR3 nucleotides are TGTGCCAGCAGTGAACGCCAGGGCACGTTCTTCGAGCAGTACTTC.

As concerns this clonotype: The final CDR3 position lacks the conserved phenylalanine or tryptophan, pointing to a likely read error. The chain recombines TRBV28 with TRBJ2-7; D is undetermined. Trimming removed 3 bases from V and 1 base from J, with 7 bases in between. The V gene's germline CDR1 is MDHEN and CDR2 SYDVKM. The CDR3 sequence is 13 residues long. CDR3: CASSFAQSYEQYL. For the CDR3, the DNA is TGTGCCAGCAGTTTTGCGCAATCCTACGAGCAGTACCTC.

Many counts were recorded for this clonotype. This rearrangement joins TRBV3-1 to TRBJ2-7; 9 bases map to TRBD2. V was clipped by 5 bases and J by 3 bases; unmatched bases: 8. CDR3 length equals 15 residues. Germline values: CDR1 LGHDT, CDR2 YNNKEL (reference sequence). DNA for the CDR3: TGTGCCAGCAGCTCCCCCGGGACTAGCCTCTACGAGCAGTACTTC. Amino acids: CASSSPGTSLYEQYF.

On this clonotype itself: This could be a read error, since a much larger clone is one nucleotide away. The chain is built from TRBV20-1 and TRBJ1-1, with 8 nucleotides matching TRBD1. CDR1 is DFQATT, CDR2 SNEGSKA, per germline (reference sequence). CDR3 length equals 17 residues. CDR3 sequence (DNA): TGCAGTACTAGAGATCACTTAGGGACAGGAGGCGACACTGAAGCTTTCTTT. Amino acids: CSTRDHLGTGGDTEAFF.

This clonotype was counted many times. J is TRBJ2-5 and V is TRBV12-3 or TRBV12-4; 11 bases match TRBD1. The CDR3 totals 15 residues. J lost 6 bases, V lost 6 bases, and 9 bases had no gene match. CDR3 nucleotide sequence: TGTGCCAGCAGCTACCCGGGACAGGGGGGGAAGACCCAGTACTTC. It is translated as CASSYPGQGGKTQYF.

This clonotype was detected only a few times. V gene TRBV4-3 combines with J gene TRBJ2-1, with 7 bases fitting TRBD2. The CDR3 length is 15 residues. V lost 1 base to trimming and J lost 7 bases; unmatched junction nucleotides: 7. The V gene's germline CDR1 is LGHNA and CDR2 YSLEER. The CDR3 DNA reads TGCGCCAGCAGCCAAGTGGTGGGAGGGGCTAATGAGCAGTTCTTC. This sequence encodes CASSQVVGGANEQFF.

This clonotype was detected ten times or more. For the CDR3, the DNA is TGTGCCAGCAGTAGAGAACAGGGGATGAATTTCCCAGCTAACTATGGCTACACCTTC. It yields the protein CASSREQGMNFPANYGYTF. J is TRBJ1-2 and V is TRBV6-5; 7 bases line up with TRBD1. This CDR3 has 19 amino acids. CDR1 is MNHEY and CDR2 is SVGAGI in the germline V gene. With 5 bases clipped from V and 0 bases from J, the junction kept 18 bases outside the gene matches.

This clonotype has a count of ten or more. The chain combines TRBV29-1 with TRBJ2-7, with D maybe TRBD2 (6 bases). Germline assignment: CDR1 SQVTM and CDR2 ANQGSEA. The CDR3 runs to 13 residues. The V and J ends lost 4 bases and 5 bases respectively, with 15 bases between them. Here the CDR3 reads CSVVGGVSDEQYF. CDR3 in DNA: TGCAGCGTTGTCGGGGGAGTTAGCGACGAGCAGTACTTC.

The chain carries TRBV20-1 and TRBJ2-7; TRBD2 agrees at 8 bases. The CDR3 sequence is 14 residues long. CDR1 DFQATT and CDR2 SNEGSKA come from the germline V gene (reference sequence). CDR3: CSHESSGGPYEQYF. The DNA of the CDR3 is TGCAGCCACGAGAGCAGCGGGGGCCCCTACGAGCAGTACTTC.

Comment on this clonotype: A read error may produce the germline difference seen at one junction end. The genes are TRBV5-1 and TRBJ2-6; 8 nucleotides match TRBD1. Germline lookup yields CDR1 SGHRS and CDR2 YFSETQ. The CDR3 has 20 residues. The CDR3 DNA sequence: TGCGCCAGCAGCTTGGAAGGTTCGGACAGGGCAAGCGCTGGGGCCGACGTCCTGACTTTC. Translation: CASSLEGSDRASAGADVLTF.

The table lists this clonotype with many counts. The chain employs TRBV24-1 and TRBJ2-7; D might be TRBD2 (5 bases). V was trimmed by 2 bases and J by 4 bases, leaving 17 bases between them. The germline CDR1 and CDR2 sequences are KGHDR and SFDVKD. This CDR3 has 16 residues. In DNA, the CDR3 is TGTGCCACCAGTGATTCTAGAAGACGAACGGGGTACGAGCAGTACTTC. Translation gives CATSDSRRRTGYEQYF.

Many counts were recorded for this clonotype. V gene TRBV7-9 combines with J gene TRBJ2-2, with 11 bases that match TRBD2. Germline values: CDR1 SEHNR, CDR2 FQNEAQ (reference sequence). The CDR3 length is 16 residues. After removal of 8 bases from V and 7 bases from J, the junction contained 12 bases not matched to a gene. CDR3 bases: TGTGCCAGCGCCTTTAGCGGGAGGGCCGCGATCGGGGAGCTGTTTTTT. Its translation: CASAFSGRAAIGELFF.

The sample holds a few counts of this clonotype. The V and J genes are TRBV27 and TRBJ2-7; no firm D call. Germline CDR1 reads MNHEY; CDR2 reads SMNVEV (reference sequence). Trimming cost V 4 bases and J 3 bases, with 10 bases left between them. There are 13 residues in the CDR3. The CDR3 DNA reads as TGTGCCAGCAGTTCACGTGTACTCTACGAGCAGTACTTC. This sequence encodes CASSSRVLYEQYF.

This clonotype was recorded at least ten times. CDR3 sequence: CAISGEKQGSEQYF. The CDR3 coding sequence is TGTGCCATCAGTGGCGAAAAACAGGGCTCCGAGCAGTACTTC. The rearrangement uses TRBV10-3 and TRBJ2-7; TRBD1 might be the D (6 bases). V lost 4 bases and J 6 bases, leaving 16 bases between the germline ends. Germline loops: CDR1 ENHRY, CDR2 SYGVKD. This CDR3 comprises 14 residues.

This clonotype was seen repeatedly, ten times or more. The chain joins TRBV4-3 to TRBJ2-1; D gene uncertain. Germline V gene data show CDR1 as LGHNA and CDR2 as YSLEER. The V and J ends lost 3 bases and 2 bases respectively, with 14 bases between them. The CDR3 runs 16 residues. The CDR3 is CASSHYTMNAYNEQFF. CDR3 DNA: TGCGCCAGCAGCCACTACACGATGAACGCCTACAATGAGCAGTTCTTC.

This clonotype was detected ten times or more. The chain is built from TRBV4-1 and TRBJ2-3, with D possibly TRBD2 on 6 matching bases. Looked up from germline, CDR1 is MGHRA and CDR2 is YSYEKL. This CDR3 has 15 residues. The V end lost 2 bases, the J end lost 3 bases, and 12 bases lay between the germline ends. The chain's CDR3 is CASSQLRGLTDTQYF. CDR3 bases: TGCGCCAGCAGCCAACTACGGGGGTTAACAGATACGCAGTATTTT.

Of note for this clonotype: The conserved closing phenylalanine or tryptophan is absent in this CDR3, likely reflecting a read error. The chain uses TRBV6-2 or TRBV6-3 and TRBJ2-7; 10 bases line up with TRBD1. The CDR3 spans 15 residues. Germline V gene data show CDR1 as MNHEY and CDR2 as SVGEGT. The trim removed 5 bases at V and 5 bases at J, leaving 9 bases unmatched. In DNA, the CDR3 is TGTGCCAGCAGTCACCCCGGGACAGGGGACGACGAGCAGTACTCC. Translating it yields CASSHPGTGDDEQYS.

This clonotype has at least ten counts. V and J are TRBV12-5 and TRBJ1-4; D may be TRBD1 (5 bases). The CDR3 is 16 residues long. CDR1 LGHNT and CDR2 FRNRAP come from the germline V gene. Trimming left V 0 bases short and J 4 bases short, with 12 bases between. The CDR3 nucleotides read TGTGCTAGTGGTTTGGTGGGACTTGTGGATAATGAAAAACTGTTTTTT. Its protein product is CASGLVGLVDNEKLFF.

This clonotype was observed a few times. V usage is TRBV27 and J usage is TRBJ2-7, with D possibly being TRBD1 (5 bases). The CDR3 covers 16 residues. V was shortened by 0 bases and J by 3 bases, with 15 bases between the two germline ends. Germline-derived CDR1 and CDR2 are MNHEY and SMNVEV (reference sequence). The CDR3 sequence is CASSLSGPGQIYEQYF. The CDR3 DNA follows: TGTGCCAGCAGTTTATCAGGGCCAGGACAAATCTACGAGCAGTACTTC.

In this sample, this clonotype turned up a few times. V usage is TRBV27 and J usage is TRBJ2-7; D unresolved. Germline CDR1 and CDR2: MNHEY and SMNVEV (reference sequence). With 1 base removed from V and 2 bases from J, the gap between germline ends came to 12 bases. The CDR3 has 15 amino acids. DNA of the CDR3: TGTGCCAGCAGTTTATTATTGGGATTCCCCTACGAGCAGTACTTC. Its translation is CASSLLLGFPYEQYF.

This clonotype has a count of ten or more. The CDR3 region is CASSFSGSQETQYF. The CDR3 bases are TGTGCCAGCAGCTTTAGCGGGAGTCAAGAGACCCAGTACTTC. The chain has TRBV5-4 and TRBJ2-5; 9 nucleotides align to TRBD2. CDR3 length equals 14 residues. CDR1 and CDR2 (germline): SGHNT, YYREEE (reference sequence). The trim removed 2 bases at V and 2 bases at J, leaving 1 base unmatched.

This clonotype was observed once. A clone one base away is much larger, so this may be a read error. The rearrangement uses TRBV6-2 or TRBV6-3 and TRBJ2-7; D unclear. The CDR3 contains 13 residues. Germline V gene data show CDR1 as MNHEY and CDR2 as SVGEGT. V shed 8 bases and J shed 5 bases, with 16 bases lying between them. CDR3 in amino acids: CASGSQRAHEQYF. CDR3 DNA sequence: TGTGCCAGCGGCTCCCAAAGGGCCCACGAGCAGTACTTC.

This clonotype was counted many times. The V gene is TRBV2, the J gene TRBJ1-1, with D possibly being TRBD1 (5 bases). The germline V and J ends were trimmed by 7 bases and 3 bases, with 21 bases remaining between them. Germline values: CDR1 SNHLY, CDR2 FYNNEI. The CDR3 has 16 amino acids. The DNA for the CDR3 is TGTGCCAGCATCAACCCTCGACAGCCCGGGGACACTGAAGCTTTCTTT. It translates to CASINPRQPGDTEAFF.